This T cell receptor (beta chain) was identified during a study of T-cell reconstitution after alpha-beta-depleted transplantation in children. Using unique molecular identifiers, the investigators prepared the TCRbeta library. MiXCR was run by TCRdb on the PCR reads, yielding one entry per CDR3 protein. This table has around 400,000 distinct CDR3 sequences, 11% appearing once. V lost 6 bases and J 0 bases, leaving 13 bases between the germline ends. The CDR3 is 14 residues long. Germline CDR1 SGDLS, CDR2 YYNGEE. Here the sequenced sample was PBMCs from the stem cell graft donor, taken from the stem cell graft. The chain uses TRBV9 and TRBJ2-7, with a tentative D call TRBD2 (5 bases). This receptor was obtained from a human donor who donated a stem cell graft to a child with acute myeloid leukemia. The DNA for the CDR3 is TGTGCCAGCACCGAGGGTGACCTCTCCTACGAGCAGTACTTC. This gives the protein CASTEGDLSYEQYF.